The T cell receptor (beta chain) described here comes from a study of post-analysis software for immune sequencing data. Whole-study results and caveats: In patients, a few TRBV segments were more frequent than in controls, with TRBV5-6, TRBV5-1 and TRBV20-1 among them.

The CDR3 runs to 13 residues. Germline V gives CDR1 MNHEY, CDR2 SVGEGT. Unique molecular identifiers had been added to the TCR beta cDNA libraries. Via MiXCR, TCRdb re-called the PCR reads, giving one row per CDR3 protein. The sample contains 750,000 to 950,000 distinct CDR3 sequences, approximately 53% of which appear only once. As regards this clonotype: Its antigen is as yet unknown.

Material for sequencing was blood. This receptor was identified in a girl under 18 with multiple sclerosis. V and J are TRBV6-2 or TRBV6-3 and TRBJ2-5, with 7 nucleotides matching TRBD1. The DNA end favors TRBJ2-7, so the J call may be wrong. DNA of the CDR3: TGTGCCAGCAGTTACGACAGGGACTACGAGCAGTACTTC. As protein: CASSYDRDYEQYF.